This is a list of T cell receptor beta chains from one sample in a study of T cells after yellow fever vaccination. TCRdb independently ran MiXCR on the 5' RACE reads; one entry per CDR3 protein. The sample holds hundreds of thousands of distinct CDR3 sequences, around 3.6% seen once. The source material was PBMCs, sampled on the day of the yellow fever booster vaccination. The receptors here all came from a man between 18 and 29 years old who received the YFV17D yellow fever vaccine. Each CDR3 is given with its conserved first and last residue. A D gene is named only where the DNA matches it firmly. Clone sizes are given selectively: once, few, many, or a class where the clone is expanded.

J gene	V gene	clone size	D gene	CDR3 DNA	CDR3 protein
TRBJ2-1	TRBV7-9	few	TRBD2	TGTGCCAGCAGTCAAACAGCGGGGGGCACCTACAATGAGCAGTTCTTC	CASSQTAGGTYNEQFF
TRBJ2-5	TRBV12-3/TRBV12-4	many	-	TGTGCCAGCACCCTAGGGGCAGGGACGTGGGAGACCCAGTACTTC	CASTLGAGTWETQYF
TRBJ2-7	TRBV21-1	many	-	TGTGCCAGCAGCAAAACGGACACTAAACGCTCCTACGAGCAGTACTTC	CASSKTDTKRSYEQYF
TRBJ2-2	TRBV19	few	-	TGTGCCAGTATCTCGGGTGGTCGCGGGGAGCTGTTTTTT	CASISGGRGELFF
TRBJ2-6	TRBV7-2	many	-	TGTGCCAGCCGCCAAAAAAGGGGAAGTGGGGCCAACGTCCTGACTTTC	CASRQKRGSGANVLTF
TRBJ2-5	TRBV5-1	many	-	TGCGCCAGCAGCGCCCTGGACAGTACAGAGACCCAGTACTTC	CASSALDSTETQYF
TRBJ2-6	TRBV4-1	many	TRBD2	TGCGCCAGCAGCCACCGCAAAACTAGCGGGGGTCCACCGGCGCGGGGGGCCAACGTCCTGACTTTC	CASSHRKTSGGPPARGANVLTF
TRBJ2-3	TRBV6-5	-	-	TGTGCCAGCAGTTACATTACAGGGAAATCTGTTGAAATCACAGATACGCAGTATTTT	CASSYITGKSVEITDTQYF
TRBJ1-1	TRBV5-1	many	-	TGCGCCAGCAGCTTGGAGGGCAGGTTGAACACTGAAGCTTTCTTT	CASSLEGRLNTEAFF
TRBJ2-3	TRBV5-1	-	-	TGCGCCAGCAGCTTGGAGGGACATGGGACAGATACGCAGTATTTT	CASSLEGHGTDTQYF
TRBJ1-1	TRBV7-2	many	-	TGTGCCAGCAGTCCCTTGCCCGCCATCCCTAACGGGGAAGCTTTCTTT	CASSPLPAIPNGEAFF